This TCR beta chain emerged from a study of metastatic and nonmetastatic thyroid tumors. Points from the study as a whole: Malignant thyroid tumors reportedly had TCR beta diversity that was significantly higher than in benign nodules, in blood and tumor.

Patients had received no treatment of any kind before thyroid surgery. This clone was seen many times. Its antigen remains unidentified. From the PCR reads, TCRdb re-called clones with MiXCR. The table shows about 36,000 clones, with about a fifth occurring only once. The CDR3 sequence is 15 residues long. Trimming took off 0 bases at V and 4 bases at J, with 11 bases between the two ends. Germline V lookup: CDR1 SGDLS, CDR2 YYNGEE. Sequencing input: blood. This TCR was recovered from a female donor with papillary thyroid cancer or a benign thyroid nodule (not recorded which). Some clones in this sample may be carry-over from other donors' samples. The chain combines TRBV9 with TRBJ1-5; a weak D match, TRBD1 (5 bases). The CDR3 region is CASSVDGGSNQPQHF. The CDR3, as DNA: TGTGCCAGCAGCGTAGATGGGGGAAGTAATCAGCCCCAGCATTTT. Complete variable domain (other parts from reference TRBV9 and TRBJ1-5): DSGVTQTPKHLITATGQRVTLRCSPRSGDLSVYWYQQSLDQGLQFLIQYYNGEERAKGNILERFSAQQFPDLHSELNLSSLELGDSALYFCASSVDGGSNQPQHFGDGTRLSIL.